What follows are 26 T cell receptor beta chains derived from one specimen sequenced in a study of control samples from healthy donors and cancer patients (dated by TCRdb to about 2020). Preparation of the library involved the immunoSEQ multiplex PCR assay. TCRdb re-hosts the immuneACCESS table, in-frame sequences only. Its copies lack some clones; in the studies checked, an unresolved V gene accounts for under half of them, and the cause for the rest is not known. This sample lists more than 70,000 clones; more than 85% were detected once. The ten largest clones take up around 0.95% of the sample. The sample taken for sequencing was blood. Receptor source: a woman aged 25 to 39 in good health.

The chain joins TRBV5-6 to TRBJ1-3; 8 nucleotides match TRBD1. The CDR3 has 15 amino acids. After removal of 8 bases from V and 4 bases from J, the junction contained 11 bases not matched to a gene. Germline CDR1 SGHDT, CDR2 YYEEEE. The CDR3 reads CASGLTGAGGNTIYF. For the CDR3, the DNA is TGTGCCAGTGGCCTGACAGGGGCGGGCGGAAACACCATATATTTT. Combining the CDR3 with reference TRBV5-6 and TRBJ1-3 gives the whole variable domain DAGVTQSPTHLIKTRGQQVTLRCSPKSGHDTVSWYQQALGQGPQFIFQYYEEEERQRGNFPDRFSGHQFPNYSSELNVNALLLGDSALYLCASGLTGAGGNTIYFGEGSWLTVV.

The V and J genes are TRBV9 and TRBJ1-1, with 7 bases that match TRBD1. The length of the CDR3 is 15 residues. V trimming: 2 bases; J trimming: 4 bases; junction bases outside the gene matches: 8. Germline CDR1 is SGDLS and CDR2 is YYNGEE. CDR3 residues: CASSVGTARGTEAFF. CDR3 nucleotide sequence: TGTGCCAGCAGCGTGGGGACAGCACGGGGCACTGAAGCTTTCTTT.

This chain links TRBV18 with TRBJ1-4; TRBD1 matches 9 bases. With 3 bases clipped from V and 8 bases from J, the junction kept 7 bases outside the gene matches. CDR1 KGHSH and CDR2 LQKENI come from the germline V gene. This CDR3 spans 15 amino acids. CDR3 residues: CASSPRQGVGEKLFF. The CDR3 bases are TGTGCCAGCTCACCCCGACAGGGGGTAGGAGAAAAACTGTTTTTT.

The chain recombines TRBV29-1 with TRBJ2-7; 8 positions agree with TRBD1. The V segment lost 6 bases and the J segment 2 bases; nucleotides outside the gene matches: 6. Germline CDR1 SQVTM, CDR2 ANQGSEA. This CDR3 is 13 amino acids long. CDR3 residues: CSVDGQGAYEQYF. CDR3 coding DNA: TGCAGCGTCGACGGACAGGGAGCCTACGAGCAGTACTTC.

This chain links TRBV18 with TRBJ1-2, with 7 bases that match TRBD1. With V trimmed by 2 bases and J by 4 bases, 7 bases remained unmatched. CDR1 and CDR2 from the germline V gene are KGHSH and LQKENI. The CDR3 spans 15 residues. CDR3: CASSPGTVPPYGYTF. The CDR3 nucleotides are TGTGCCAGCTCACCAGGGACAGTTCCACCCTATGGCTACACCTTC.

The rearrangement links TRBV5-1 to TRBJ1-1; a weak D match, TRBD1 (5 bases). V lost 9 bases to trimming and J lost 2 bases, with 23 bases between them. This CDR3 is built from 16 residues. Germline values: CDR1 SGHRS, CDR2 YFSETQ. The CDR3 nucleotides read TGCGCCACCCGAGAGTGGGGGGGTTCTGCAAACACTGAAGCTTTCTTT. Residues: CATREWGGSANTEAFF.

This clone was recorded only once. The V gene is TRBV9, the J gene TRBJ1-3, with D possibly being TRBD1 (6 bases). CDR3 size: 14 residues. From germline, CDR1 is SGDLS and CDR2 YYNGEE. V was trimmed by 4 bases and J by 1 base, leaving 9 bases between them. The CDR3 region is CASSRTVSGNTIYF. As DNA, the CDR3 is TGTGCCAGCAGCAGGACAGTATCTGGAAACACCATATATTTT.

V and J are TRBV18 and TRBJ1-5; no definite D call. The CDR3 runs 15 residues. The germline V and J ends were trimmed by 3 bases and 0 bases, with 9 bases remaining between them. Germline CDR1 and CDR2: KGHSH and LQKENI. CDR3 DNA: TGTGCCAGCTCACCCTCCACAGCTAGCAATCAGCCCCAGCATTTT. Translated: CASSPSTASNQPQHF.

The chain recombines TRBV6-1 with TRBJ2-7, with a tentative D call TRBD2 (6 bases). Trimming left V 1 base short and J 6 bases short, with 10 bases between. CDR1 is MNHNS, CDR2 SASEGT, per germline. There are 13 residues in the CDR3. Here the CDR3 reads CASSEVVTSEQYF. Here the CDR3 DNA reads TGTGCCAGCAGTGAAGTTGTGACTAGCGAGCAGTACTTC.

In regard to this clone: Relative to the germline gene, one junction end is altered; a read error may explain this. This chain uses TRBV4-1 with TRBJ2-1; TRBD2 aligns across 9 bases. From germline, CDR1 is MGHRA and CDR2 YSYEKL. The CDR3 runs to 17 residues. The DNA of the CDR3 is TGCGTCAGCAGCCAAGACCCAGCGGGGGGCCTAAACAATGAGCAGTTCTTC. This sequence encodes CVSSQDPAGGLNNEQFF.

This sequence joins TRBV3-1 (or the pseudogene TRBV3-2) and TRBJ2-7, with 9 bases matching TRBD2. This CDR3 is built from 16 residues. With V trimmed by 3 bases and J by 2 bases, 8 bases remained unmatched. Germline V gene sequence: CDR1 LGHDT, CDR2 YNNKEL (reference sequence). The CDR3 DNA is TGTGCCAGCAGCCACGCGGGAGGGCCTATGCCCTACGAGCAGTACTTC. Its protein product is CASSHAGGPMPYEQYF.

The chain recombines TRBV6-5 with TRBJ1-2; the D gene is possibly TRBD1 (5 bases). The germline V gene has CDR1 MNHEY and CDR2 SVGAGI. Trimming left V 7 bases short and J 2 bases short, with 17 bases between. This CDR3 spans 15 amino acids. DNA of the CDR3: TGTGCCAGCAACCTCCGGGACCGAACCAACTATGGCTACACCTTC. This gives the protein CASNLRDRTNYGYTF.

V is TRBV11-2 and J is TRBJ2-5; 7 nucleotides align to TRBD1. CDR3 size: 16 residues. CDR1 SGHAT and CDR2 FQNNGV come from the germline V gene. V shed 1 base, J shed 2 bases, and the junction held 7 bases outside the gene matches. The CDR3 bases are TGTGCCAGCAGCTTAGTTCCAGGGGGAATACAAGAGACCCAGTACTTC. Translated, it gives CASSLVPGGIQETQYF.

DNA of the CDR3: TGCAGTGCTAACAGGGGCAAGGAGCAGTACTTC. Translating gives CSANRGKEQYF. The V and J genes are TRBV20-1 and TRBJ2-7; 7 bases agree with TRBD1. The V segment lost 4 bases and the J segment 7 bases; nucleotides outside the gene matches: 4. The CDR3 extends over 11 amino acids. Germline CDR1 reads DFQATT; CDR2 reads SNEGSKA (reference sequence).

V gene TRBV6-5 combines with J gene TRBJ1-5, with D maybe TRBD1 (6 bases). Trimming pared 5 bases from V and 2 bases from J, leaving 10 bases between. The CDR3 length is 14 residues. Germline CDR1 reads MNHEY; CDR2 reads SVGAGI. The CDR3, as DNA: TGTGCCAGCAGTAACAGGGAAGGCAATCAGCCCCAGCATTTT. Translating gives CASSNREGNQPQHF.

The rearrangement links TRBV7-9 to TRBJ1-1; no firm D call. CDR1 SEHNR and CDR2 FQNEAQ come from the germline V gene (reference sequence). V lost 0 bases, J lost 5 bases, and 19 bases lay in between. The CDR3 has 17 amino acids. This CDR3 is CASSLAPRTGRGTEAFF. Here the CDR3 DNA reads TGTGCCAGCAGCTTAGCCCCCCGGACGGGCCGAGGGACTGAAGCTTTCTTT.

The gene calls are TRBV30 and TRBJ1-2; no definite D call. This CDR3 is built from 13 residues. Trimming took 3 bases from V and 6 from J, leaving 14 bases between them. Per germline, CDR1 GTSNPN and CDR2 SVGIG (reference sequence). Here the CDR3 DNA reads TGTGCCTGGAGAAGGGCAGTCTCCCATGGCTACACCTTC. This encodes CAWRRAVSHGYTF.

This chain links TRBV6-6 with TRBJ1-6; D is perhaps TRBD1 (6 bases). The V end lost 0 bases, the J end lost 9 bases, and 9 bases lay between the germline ends. This CDR3 contains 14 residues. Germline V gene lookup returns CDR1 MNHNY and CDR2 SVGAGI (reference sequence). CDR3 DNA: TGTGCCAGCAGTTACTCGGCAGGGGCTTCACCCCTCCACTTT. This gives the protein CASSYSAGASPLHF.

The chain recombines TRBV5-1 with TRBJ1-1; 9 positions match TRBD1. The CDR3 is 15 amino acids. Germline CDR1 and CDR2: SGHRS and YFSETQ. V was pared by 0 bases and J by 1 base, with 1 base of the junction left unmatched. CDR3 sequence: CASSLVGQGNTEAFF. In DNA, the CDR3 is TGCGCCAGCAGCTTGGTGGGACAGGGGAACACTGAAGCTTTCTTT. The variable domain in full, completed from reference TRBV5-1 and TRBJ1-1, reads KAGVTQTPRYLIKTRGQQVTLSCSPISGHRSVSWYQQTPGQGLQFLFEYFSETQRNKGNFPGRFSGRQFSNSRSEMNVSTLELGDSALYLCASSLVGQGNTEAFFGQGTRLTVV.

The chain has TRBV28 and TRBJ2-5; no clear D gene. Between the trimmed V and J ends, which lost 2 bases and 3 bases, there was a span of 10 bases. CDR3 length: 14 amino acids. Germline V lookup: CDR1 MDHEN, CDR2 SYDVKM. The CDR3 here is CASSLRLPKETQYF. As DNA, the CDR3 is TGTGCCAGCAGTTTAAGACTCCCTAAAGAGACCCAGTACTTC.

The CDR3 DNA is TGTGCCAGCGGTGCTGGCACTAATGAAAAACTGTTTTTT. It translates to CASGAGTNEKLFF. This sequence joins TRBV12-3 or TRBV12-4 and TRBJ1-4; D is uncertain. V was pared by 8 bases and J by 2 bases, with 9 bases between. This CDR3 is built from 13 residues.

The chain combines TRBV18 with TRBJ1-4; 8 bases match TRBD1. Trimming cost V 6 bases and J 0 bases; bases outside gene matches: 3. Germline V gene data show CDR1 as KGHSH and CDR2 as LQKENI. The CDR3 runs 15 residues. The CDR3 region is CASSRQGPTNEKLFF. DNA of the CDR3: TGTGCCAGCTCGCGACAGGGGCCAACTAATGAAAAACTGTTTTTT.

The rearrangement joins TRBV4-1 to TRBJ2-7, with D tentatively TRBD2 (6 bases). The CDR3 is 20 residues long. The germline V gene has CDR1 MGHRA and CDR2 YSYEKL. This CDR3 is CPRSRQYQGLIRRGSYEQYF. CDR3 bases: TGCCCCCGCAGCCGCCAGTACCAGGGACTGATTAGAAGGGGCTCCTACGAGCAGTACTTC.

The J gene is TRBJ1-3, the V gene TRBV5-1, with 9 bases identical to TRBD1. Unmatched junction bases numbered 6, after V lost 4 bases and J lost 7 bases. The CDR3 is 14 amino acids. CDR1 is SGHRS and CDR2 is YFSETQ in the germline V gene. The CDR3: CASSPTGGENTIYF. CDR3 in DNA: TGCGCCAGCAGCCCGACAGGGGGTGAGAACACCATATATTTT.

A note on this clone: Other DNA sequences in the sample encode the same CDR3. The chain couples TRBV10-1 to TRBJ2-3; TRBD2 is a possible D gene (5 bases). The germline CDR1 and CDR2 sequences are WNHNN and SYGVQD (reference sequence). The V end was cut by 4 bases, the J end by 5 bases, with 10 bases between. The length of the CDR3 is 13 residues. CDR3: CASSGGLGDTQYF. CDR3 nucleotides: TGCGCCAGCAGTGGAGGGTTGGGAGATACGCAGTATTTT.

To note about this clone: Other DNA sequences in this specimen translate into the identical CDR3. The chain carries TRBV28 and TRBJ2-7, with 7 positions matching TRBD1. The CDR3 spans 12 residues. With 5 bases clipped from V and 4 bases from J, the junction kept 2 bases outside the gene matches. The germline V gene has CDR1 MDHEN and CDR2 SYDVKM. The CDR3 loop is CASSRQGYEQYF. CDR3 DNA sequence: TGTGCCAGCAGTCGACAGGGTTACGAGCAGTACTTC. The full variable domain, completed using reference TRBV28 and TRBJ2-7, is DVKVTQSSRYLVKRTGEKVFLECVQDMDHENMFWYRQDPGLGLRLIYFSYDVKMKEKGDIPEGYSVSREKKERFSLILESASTNQTSMYLCASSRQGYEQYFGPGTRLTVT.